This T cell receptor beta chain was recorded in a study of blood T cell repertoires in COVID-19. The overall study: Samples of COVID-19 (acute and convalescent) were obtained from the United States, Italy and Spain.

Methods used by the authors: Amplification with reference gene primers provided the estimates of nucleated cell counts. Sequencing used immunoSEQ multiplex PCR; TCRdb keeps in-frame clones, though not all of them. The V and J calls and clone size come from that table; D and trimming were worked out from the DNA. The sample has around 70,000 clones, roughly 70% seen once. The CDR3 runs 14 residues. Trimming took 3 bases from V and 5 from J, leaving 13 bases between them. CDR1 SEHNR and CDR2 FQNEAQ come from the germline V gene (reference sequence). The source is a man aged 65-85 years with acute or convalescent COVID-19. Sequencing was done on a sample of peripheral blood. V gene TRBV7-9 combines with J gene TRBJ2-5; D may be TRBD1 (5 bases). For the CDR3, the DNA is TGTGCCAGCAGCTTCGCGAAGGGGTTGGAGACCCAGTACTTC. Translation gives CASSFAKGLETQYF. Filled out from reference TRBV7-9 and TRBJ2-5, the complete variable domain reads DTGVSQNPRHKITKRGQNVTFRCDPISEHNRLYWYRQTLGQGPEFLTYFQNEAQLEKSRLLSDRFSAERPKGSFSTLEIQRTEQGDSAMYLCASSFAKGLETQYFGPGTRLLVL.